This T cell receptor (beta chain) emerged from a study of vaccination effects on CD4 cells after COVID-19. Overall study: The second dose preceded post-vaccine samples by a median of 72 days.

The V gene's germline CDR1 is SGHTA and CDR2 FQGNSA. This CDR3 has 16 residues. The V segment lost 7 bases and the J segment 6 bases; nucleotides outside the gene matches: 14. With the ViraFEST assay, the study expanded antigen-specific CD4+ T cells using viral peptide pools, then sequenced them. Subsequent to approximately 11 days of culture, CD4+ T cells were isolated. Two-dose BNT162b2 or mRNA-1273 vaccination was given to participants. Study-wide results and caveats: Clones from infection and from vaccination both contracted markedly late after vaccination.

About this clone itself: Its cognate antigen is unknown.

Using immunoSEQ multiplex PCR, the repertoire was profiled, and TCRdb retains in-frame clones only, with some absent. The sample includes around 30,000 clones, approximately 75% of them seen just once. Here the sequenced sample was CD4+ T cells from PBMCs cultured with HCoV-229E spike peptides, taken after COVID-19 vaccination. V usage is TRBV7-2 and J usage is TRBJ2-3, with 9 bases that match TRBD1. The clonotype originates from a human donor who received a COVID-19 vaccine. In nucleotides, the CDR3 is TGTGCCAGCACCCTAAAAGCGACAGGGGGGAGGGATACGCAGTATTTT. It specifies CASTLKATGGRDTQYF.